This entry describes one T cell receptor (beta chain). These data originate in a study of shared clonotypes between healthy human individuals. Study context: The cohort comprised two women and a few men. Their ages spanned 18 to 49 years.

Germline V gene data show CDR1 as MNHEY and CDR2 as SVGAGI. V lost 3 bases and J lost 5; bases outside the gene matches: 7. The CDR3 spans 15 residues. Profiled with immunoSEQ multiplex PCR; TCRdb holds only in-frame clones, not every one. The top ten clones hold approximately 1.1% of a sample with some 1.5 million clones, approximately 96% of them seen once. This receptor was identified in a man under 40 in good health. The rearrangement uses TRBV6-5 and TRBJ2-5; 9 positions agree with TRBD1. Sequencing input: naive CD4+ T cells sorted from blood. Subset of the sample: CD45RA+ positively selected. CDR3 bases: TGTGCCAGCAGTTATCCACAGGGGGCTGCGGAGACCCAGTACTTC. Translating it yields CASSYPQGAAETQYF.